This record concerns one TCR beta chain sequence. Its target is unknown. The entry originates in a study of CD4 T cells in relation to SARS-CoV-2 and coronaviruses. Germline loops: CDR1 MGHRA, CDR2 YSYEKL. The CDR3 has 16 residues. Losses at the gene ends were 1 base for V and 4 bases for J; bases not matched to a gene: 6. The table came from immunoSEQ multiplex PCR; TCRdb's copy has only in-frame clones and leaves some out. The data show about 37,000 clones, with approximately 82% seen just once and 3.5% to 5% held by the top ten. The chain joins TRBV4-1 to TRBJ1-4; 7 nucleotides line up with TRBD1. Sample: naive CD4+ T cells from PBMCs, cultured in vitro. Stated subset: naive CD4+ T cells isolated by negative enrichment. This receptor was taken from an adult with COVID-19. CDR3 bases: TGCGCCAGCAGCCAAGGTGCGGGACAGCTTAATGAAAAACTGTTTTTT. Protein product: CASSQGAGQLNEKLFF.